Below, one TCR beta chain is given with its context. This CDR3 is built from 15 residues. In germline, CDR1 is SGHVS, CDR2 FQNEAQ. J was trimmed by 9 bases and V by 1 base; bases with no gene match: 8. These data come from a study of blood T cell repertoires in COVID-19. Study information: T cells, B-cell-depleted T cells, or PBMCs supplied cDNA or gDNA.

Methods used by the authors: Cell counts per sample came from amplifying reference gene primers. The protocol was immunoSEQ multiplex PCR, while the TCRdb copy is restricted to in-frame clones and leaves out a portion. The V and J calls and clone size were taken over from that table, and D and trimming were inferred from the DNA. The data contain 100,000 to 150,000 clones, over 75% of them singletons. V is TRBV7-8 and J is TRBJ2-4, with 8 bases fitting TRBD1. The sequencing input was peripheral blood. This sequence was found in an elderly woman with acute or convalescent COVID-19. The CDR3 region is CASSLGGQASGIQYF. CDR3 coding DNA: TGTGCCAGCAGCTTAGGGGGACAGGCATCAGGCATTCAGTACTTC.